A selection of T cell receptor beta chains follows, all from one sample in a study of cytomegalovirus exposure and HLA in healthy donors. Produced via immunoSEQ multiplex PCR; TCRdb's table is partial and in-frame only. The sample shows 120,000 or so clones, roughly 74% of them seen only once. Sequencing was performed on PBMCs. These receptors were collected from a woman in her fifties or sixties in good health and CMV-seropositive. Each CDR3 is given with its conserved first and last residue.

>TRBV5-1
CASRQEGGRETQYF
>TRBV7-9
CASSFSGGSEQYF
>TRBV2
CASALRAAYGYTF
>TRBV19
CASSRQGARNQPQHF
>TRBV6-1
CASSGTSGGAGELFF
>TRBV5-6
CASSLGGGTREQFF
>TRBV4-2
CASSQVDRADGYTF
>TRBV30
CAWSVGPWGRETQYF
>TRBV7-9
CASSPGTVVEKLFF
>TRBV30
CAWTSGVNSPLHF
>TRBV20-1
CSVGTSYEQYF
>TRBV27
CASSLGGGGGTYTQYF
>TRBV18
CASSPQGALQETQYF
>TRBV7-6
CASRGGNEKLFF
>TRBV6-1
CASSRARGSNYGYTF
>TRBV6-1
CASTQTTGYGYTF
>TRBV19
CATAEGPLGYTF
>TRBV2
CASSEQTGTTEAFF
>TRBV5-6
CASSMDRADTQYF
>TRBV4-2
CASSQDSYEQYF
>TRBV12-5
CASGLGGWTNYGYPF
>TRBV5-1
CASSQDGLYEQYF
>TRBV6-1
CASSVSRNDEQYF
>TRBV7-8
CASSFRVFGRRSLPYNEQFF
>TRBV5-1
CASSSWTENEQFF
>TRBV6-5
CASSRSNMGGEQYF
>TRBV6-5
CASRNKGPGELFF
>TRBV2
CASRRDGDEQFF
>TRBV5-3
CASSQVGDRDEQYF
>TRBV5-1
CASSQDSLSSYEQYF
>TRBV9
CASSVAASGGTDTQYF
>TRBV7-9
CASSLVLGALNTEAFF
>TRBV5-1
CASSLAMGGANYGYTF
>TRBV6-6
CASRWEEGSPLHF
>TRBV10-2
CASSDGGLTEAFF
>TRBV5-4
CASSLAGAGGEKLFF
>TRBV6-1
CASSGLAGGLTDTQYF